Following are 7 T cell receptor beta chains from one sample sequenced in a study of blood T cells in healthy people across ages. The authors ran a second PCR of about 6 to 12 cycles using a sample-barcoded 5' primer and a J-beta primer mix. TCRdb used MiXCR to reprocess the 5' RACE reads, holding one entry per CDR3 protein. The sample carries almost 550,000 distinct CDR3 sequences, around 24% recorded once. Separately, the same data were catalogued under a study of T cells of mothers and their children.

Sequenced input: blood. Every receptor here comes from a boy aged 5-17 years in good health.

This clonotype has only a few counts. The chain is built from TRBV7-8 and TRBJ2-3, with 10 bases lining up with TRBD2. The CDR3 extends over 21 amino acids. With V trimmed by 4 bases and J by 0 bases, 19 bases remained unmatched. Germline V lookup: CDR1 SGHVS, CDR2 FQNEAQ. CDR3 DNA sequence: TGTGCCAGCAGCTCGAAGGGACAGCTGAATAGCGGGAGGAGAAGCACAGATACGCAGTATTTT. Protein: CASSSKGQLNSGRRSTDTQYF. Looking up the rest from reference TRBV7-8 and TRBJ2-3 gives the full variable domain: GAGVSQSPRYKVAKRGQDVALRCDPISGHVSLFWYQQALGQGPEFLTYFQNEAQLDKSGLPSDRFFAERPEGSVSTLKIQRTQQEDSAVYLCASSSKGQLNSGRRSTDTQYFGPGTRLTVL.

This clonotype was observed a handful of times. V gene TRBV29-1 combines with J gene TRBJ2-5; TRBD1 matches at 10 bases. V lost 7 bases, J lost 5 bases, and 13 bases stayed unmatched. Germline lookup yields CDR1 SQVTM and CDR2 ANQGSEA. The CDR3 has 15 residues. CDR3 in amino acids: CSAQGTGVLWETQYF. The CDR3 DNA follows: TGCAGCGCACAGGGGACAGGGGTTCTTTGGGAGACCCAGTACTTC.

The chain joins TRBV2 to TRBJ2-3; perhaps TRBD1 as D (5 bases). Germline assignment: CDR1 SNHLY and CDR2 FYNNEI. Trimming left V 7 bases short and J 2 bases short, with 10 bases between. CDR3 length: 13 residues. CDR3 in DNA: TGTGCCAGCATCAGGGATTCCACAGATACGCAGTATTTT. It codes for CASIRDSTDTQYF. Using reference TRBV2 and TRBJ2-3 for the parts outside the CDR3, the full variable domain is EPEVTQTPSHQVTQMGQEVILRCVPISNHLYFYWYRQILGQKVEFLVSFYNNEISEKSEIFDDQFSVERPDGSNFTLKIRSTKLEDSAMYFCASIRDSTDTQYFGPGTRLTVL.

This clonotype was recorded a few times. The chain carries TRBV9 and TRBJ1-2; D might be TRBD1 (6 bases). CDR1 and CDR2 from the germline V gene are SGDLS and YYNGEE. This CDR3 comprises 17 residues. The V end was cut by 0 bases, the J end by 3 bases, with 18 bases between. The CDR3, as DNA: TGTGCCAGCAGCGTAGCTACGGTGGGCAGGGGAGACTATGGCTACACCTTC. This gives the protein CASSVATVGRGDYGYTF.

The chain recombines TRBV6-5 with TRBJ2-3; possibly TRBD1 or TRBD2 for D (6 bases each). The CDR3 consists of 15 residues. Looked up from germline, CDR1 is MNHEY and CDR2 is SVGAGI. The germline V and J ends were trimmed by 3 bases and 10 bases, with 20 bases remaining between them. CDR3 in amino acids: CASSYGGPPLGPQYF. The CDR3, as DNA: TGTGCCAGCAGTTATGGGGGGCCTCCCCTCGGGCCGCAGTATTTT.

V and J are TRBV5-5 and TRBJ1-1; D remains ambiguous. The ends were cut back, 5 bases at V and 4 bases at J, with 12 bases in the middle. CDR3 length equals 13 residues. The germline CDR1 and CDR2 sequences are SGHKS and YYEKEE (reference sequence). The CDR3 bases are TGTGCCAGCAGACACCCGGTGGGCACTGAAGCTTTCTTT. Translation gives CASRHPVGTEAFF.

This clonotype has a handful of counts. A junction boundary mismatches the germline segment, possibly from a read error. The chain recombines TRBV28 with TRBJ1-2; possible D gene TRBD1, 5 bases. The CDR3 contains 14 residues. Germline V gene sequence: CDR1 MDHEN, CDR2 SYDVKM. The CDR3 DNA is TGTGCCAGCAGTCCCGGGGCCTCAGCAGATGGTTACACCTTC. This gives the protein CASSPGASADGYTF.